The 12 T cell receptor beta chains listed next were all sequenced from one sample in a study of blood T cell repertoires in COVID-19. Here immunoSEQ multiplex PCR was the method, and the copy in TCRdb shows in-frame clones only, minus some. The sample records about 120,000 clones, 65% to 90% being singletons. The specimen sequenced was peripheral blood. The receptors stem from a man older than 75 with active or convalescent COVID-19.

This clone was detected ten times or more. The chain is built from TRBV9 and TRBJ1-1; 7 bases map to TRBD1. CDR3 size: 14 residues. Germline CDR1 reads SGDLS; CDR2 reads YYNGEE. The junction had 4 bases not matched to a gene; V was cut back by 0 bases and J by 5 bases. The CDR3 here is CASSVAGGMTEAFF. The CDR3 region has the DNA TGTGCCAGCAGCGTAGCAGGGGGGATGACTGAAGCTTTCTTT.

The chain has TRBV7-6 and TRBJ2-1; 9 positions agree with TRBD1. V gave up 5 bases and J gave up 8 bases; unmatched junction bases: 10. CDR1 and CDR2 from the germline V gene are SGHVS and FNYEAQ. This CDR3 comprises 15 residues. This chain's CDR3 is CASSATGGFYHEQFF. DNA for the CDR3: TGTGCCAGCAGCGCAACAGGGGGCTTTTACCATGAGCAGTTCTTC.

This chain connects TRBV6-5 to TRBJ1-1, with 8 bases lining up with TRBD1. This CDR3 has 16 amino acids. With 0 bases clipped from V and 5 bases from J, the junction kept 8 bases outside the gene matches. Germline CDR1 is MNHEY and CDR2 is SVGAGI. The DNA of the CDR3 is TGTGCCAGCAGTTACTCGAAATACAGGGGGAGGACTGAAGCTTTCTTT. Translating it yields CASSYSKYRGRTEAFF.

The chain links TRBV3-1 (or the pseudogene TRBV3-2) to TRBJ2-7; TRBD1 agrees at 11 bases. Germline V gene data show CDR1 as LGHDT and CDR2 as YNNKEL (reference sequence). Trimming cost V 3 bases and J 2 bases; bases outside gene matches: 6. The CDR3 consists of 16 residues. CDR3 bases: TGTGCCAGCAGCCACCTTGGGACAGGGGGTACCTACGAGCAGTACTTC. Translation: CASSHLGTGGTYEQYF.

The gene calls are TRBV7-2 and TRBJ2-2; a possible D gene is TRBD2 (5 bases). The germline V gene encodes CDR1 SGHTA and CDR2 FQGNSA. CDR3 length: 14 amino acids. Between the trimmed V and J ends, which lost 10 bases and 6 bases, there was a span of 18 bases. CDR3 region: CATKRAGWSGELFF. CDR3 DNA: TGTGCCACCAAGAGGGCCGGGTGGTCCGGGGAGCTGTTTTTT.

The chain employs TRBV5-6 and TRBJ1-2, with a possible D match to TRBD1 (6 bases). CDR1 SGHDT and CDR2 YYEEEE come from the germline V gene. The CDR3 covers 16 residues. V was trimmed by 0 bases and J by 5 bases, leaving 17 bases between them. The CDR3 bases are TGTGCCAGCAGCTTGGCGAAACAGGGATGGGGGTATGGCTACACCTTC. Translated: CASSLAKQGWGYGYTF. Looking up the rest from reference TRBV5-6 and TRBJ1-2 gives the full variable domain: DAGVTQSPTHLIKTRGQQVTLRCSPKSGHDTVSWYQQALGQGPQFIFQYYEEEERQRGNFPDRFSGHQFPNYSSELNVNALLLGDSALYLCASSLAKQGWGYGYTFGSGTRLTVV.

As for this clone: One end of the junction varies from germline; a read error may be responsible. J is TRBJ1-1 and V is TRBV5-1; D may be TRBD1 (6 bases). This CDR3 is 14 amino acids long. CDR1 is SGHRS and CDR2 is YFSETQ in the germline V gene. CDR3 protein: CASSLGALNTEAFF. The DNA of the CDR3 is TGCGCCAGCAGTTTGGGGGCCCTGAACACTGAAGCTTTCTTT.

The chain uses TRBV5-4 and TRBJ2-2, with 11 bases fitting TRBD2. Germline assignment: CDR1 SGHNT and CDR2 YYREEE (reference sequence). This CDR3 spans 17 amino acids. With V trimmed by 3 bases and J by 2 bases, 6 bases remained unmatched. For the CDR3, the DNA is TGTGCCAGCAGCTCGAAGACTAGCGGGGCAAACACCGGGGAGCTGTTTTTT. Residues: CASSSKTSGANTGELFF.

The gene calls are TRBV5-1 and TRBJ2-7; tentative D call: TRBD1 (6 bases). The CDR3 totals 15 residues. The germline gives CDR1 SGHRS, CDR2 YFSETQ. Trimming took off 0 bases at V and 2 bases at J, with 12 bases between the two ends. CDR3 in DNA: TGCGCCAGCAGCTTGGGGGCTGGACAGACCTACGAGCAGTACTTC. Encoded protein: CASSLGAGQTYEQYF.

The chain carries TRBV9 and TRBJ1-3, with 9 positions matching TRBD1. The trim removed 4 bases at V and 4 bases at J, leaving 6 bases unmatched. The CDR3 sequence is 15 residues long. From germline, CDR1 is SGDLS and CDR2 YYNGEE. DNA of the CDR3: TGTGCCAGCAGCCAACAGGGGGCTGTGGGAAACACCATATATTTT. Its translation: CASSQQGAVGNTIYF. The full variable domain, rest sourced from reference TRBV9 and TRBJ1-3, is DSGVTQTPKHLITATGQRVTLRCSPRSGDLSVYWYQQSLDQGLQFLIQYYNGEERAKGNILERFSAQQFPDLHSELNLSSLELGDSALYFCASSQQGAVGNTIYFGEGSWLTVV.

The chain carries TRBV5-1 and TRBJ2-5, with a possible D match to TRBD2 (6 bases). CDR1 is SGHRS, CDR2 YFSETQ, per germline. Deletions cut 1 base from V and 2 bases from J, with 12 bases between. The CDR3 is made up of 15 amino acids. CDR3 amino acids: CASSLSGLHQETQYF. DNA of the CDR3: TGCGCCAGCAGCTTGAGCGGACTACATCAAGAGACCCAGTACTTC. The full variable domain, its missing parts supplied by reference TRBV5-1 and TRBJ2-5, is KAGVTQTPRYLIKTRGQQVTLSCSPISGHRSVSWYQQTPGQGLQFLFEYFSETQRNKGNFPGRFSGRQFSNSRSEMNVSTLELGDSALYLCASSLSGLHQETQYFGPGTRLLVL.

The V call is TRBV19, the J call TRBJ1-1; tentatively, D is TRBD1 (6 bases). The V end was cut by 7 bases, the J end by 0 bases, with 15 bases between. This CDR3 contains 15 residues. Germline lookup yields CDR1 LNHDA and CDR2 SQIVND (reference sequence). The CDR3 bases are TGTGCCAGTATTCCTCACGACAGGCTGAACACTGAAGCTTTCTTT. The encoded protein is CASIPHDRLNTEAFF. The variable domain in full, with the rest retrieved from reference TRBV19 and TRBJ1-1, is DGGITQSPKYLFRKEGQNVTLSCEQNLNHDAMYWYRQDPGQGLRLIYYSQIVNDFQKGDIAEGYSVSREKKESFPLTVTSAQKNPTAFYLCASIPHDRLNTEAFFGQGTRLTVV.